Presented here are 16 T cell receptor beta chains from one specimen sequenced in a study of blood T cells in healthy people across ages. PCR was performed a second time for roughly 7 to 11 cycles using a sample-barcoded 5' primer and a J-beta primer mix. TCRdb reprocessed the 5' RACE reads with MiXCR, giving one entry per CDR3 protein. The sample shows 800,000 to 950,000 distinct CDR3 sequences, 29% of them seen only once. The same data also went into a second study, on T cells of mothers and their children.

Input material: blood. The receptors were gathered from a woman aged 40-49 years in good health.

Notes on this clonotype: A much bigger clone sits one base away, suggesting this may be a read error. This chain links TRBV27 with TRBJ1-2, with 7 positions matching TRBD1. CDR1 is MNHEY and CDR2 is SMNVEV in the germline V gene (reference sequence). The CDR3 covers 13 residues. V lost 6 bases and J lost 3; bases outside the gene matches: 4. The CDR3 spells CASRAGGHYGYTF. The CDR3 DNA reads TGTGCCAGCAGGGCAGGGGGACACTATGGCTACACCTTC.

The chain links TRBV20-1 to TRBJ2-5; D is unresolved. The better agreement between TRBJ2-7 and the DNA end casts doubt on the J call. Germline assignment: CDR1 DFQATT and CDR2 SNEGSKA (reference sequence). This CDR3 has 11 residues. For the CDR3, the DNA is TGCAGTGCTTACACAGAGTACGAGCAGTACTTC. Its translation is CSAYTEYEQYF.

The sample holds many counts of this clonotype. The V and J genes are TRBV7-9 and TRBJ2-3, with 11 bases that match TRBD2. Trimming at V came to 6 bases and at J to 3 bases, leaving 5 bases not matched to a gene. The germline gives CDR1 SEHNR, CDR2 FQNEAQ (reference sequence). The length of the CDR3 is 15 residues. The CDR3 region is CASRTGTSGTDTQYF. The CDR3 coding sequence is TGTGCCAGCAGAACCGGGACTAGCGGAACAGATACGCAGTATTTT.

As for this clonotype: Germline and junction disagree at one end, which may indicate a read error. V and J are TRBV7-3 and TRBJ1-1; a weak D match, TRBD1 (5 bases). Germline assignment: CDR1 SGHTA and CDR2 FQGTGA. The length of the CDR3 is 16 residues. The CDR3 loop reads CASGLNPSGTGGQAFF. CDR3 nucleotide sequence: TGTGCCAGCGGCTTAAACCCCTCCGGGACGGGGGGTCAAGCTTTCTTT.

This sequence joins TRBV15 and TRBJ2-3, with D possibly being TRBD2 (6 bases). The CDR3 extends over 18 amino acids. Germline V gene data show CDR1 as LNHNV and CDR2 as YYDKDF (reference sequence). V lost 3 bases, J lost 0 bases, and 19 bases lay in between. In DNA, the CDR3 is TGTGCCACCAGCAGCGGGAGTATGAGCGAGCCTAGCACAGATACGCAGTATTTT. It is translated as CATSSGSMSEPSTDTQYF.

Points on this clonotype: Since a much larger clone is just one base distant, this may be a read error. This chain links TRBV9 with TRBJ2-5, with no clear D. This CDR3 is 15 amino acids long. Per the germline V gene, CDR1 is SGDLS and CDR2 is YYNGEE. The germline V and J ends were trimmed by 0 bases and 5 bases, with 14 bases remaining between them. CDR3 sequence: CASSVAASCRETQYF. CDR3 DNA: TGTGCCAGCAGCGTAGCTGCCAGTTGTCGGGAGACCCAGTACTTC.

Comments on this clonotype: This could be a read error, since a much larger clone is one nucleotide away. The missing conserved phenylalanine or tryptophan at the end of this CDR3 makes a read error likely. The rearrangement uses TRBV12-3 or TRBV12-4 and TRBJ2-1; a weak D match, TRBD1 (6 bases). This CDR3 is 14 amino acids long. V lost 6 bases and J 3 bases, leaving 12 bases between the germline ends. The CDR3 nucleotides are TGTGCCAGCAGGGCAGGGGTTAACTACAATGAGCAGTTCGTC. It yields the protein CASRAGVNYNEQFV.

The chain combines TRBV28 with TRBJ2-7; 8 nucleotides match TRBD1. Germline V gene lookup returns CDR1 MDHEN and CDR2 SYDVKM. Trimming took 8 bases from V and 2 from J; bases not matched to a gene: 11. There are 15 residues in the CDR3. The DNA of the CDR3 is TGTGCCAGCCATGAGACAGGGGCCCTACCCTACGAGCAGTACTTC. This sequence encodes CASHETGALPYEQYF.

This clonotype was observed a handful of times. This chain uses TRBV25-1 with TRBJ1-4; D is possibly TRBD1 (6 bases). V gave up 8 bases and J gave up 4 bases, with 17 bases separating them. Per the germline V gene, CDR1 is MGHDK and CDR2 is SYGVNS. The CDR3 contains 15 residues. The CDR3 sequence is CASARGGSSNEKLFF. The DNA of the CDR3 is TGTGCCAGCGCACGGGGGGGCTCTAGTAATGAAAAACTGTTTTTT.

V is TRBV20-1 and J is TRBJ1-2, with D tentatively TRBD1 (5 bases). The CDR3 spans 12 residues. Germline V CDR1 and CDR2: DFQATT, SNEGSKA (reference sequence). The germline V and J ends were trimmed by 5 bases and 4 bases, with 11 bases remaining between them. DNA of the CDR3: TGCAGTGCTCGGCAGGGTATCTATGGCTACACCTTC. Its translation: CSARQGIYGYTF.

This clonotype was observed at least ten times. The chain employs TRBV5-1 and TRBJ1-6; D is perhaps TRBD1 (6 bases). CDR3 length equals 15 residues. The germline gives CDR1 SGHRS, CDR2 YFSETQ. V gave up 7 bases and J gave up 6 bases, with 17 bases separating them. DNA of the CDR3: TGCGCCAGCCGCTACCGGGACAATGGTAATTCACCCCTCCACTTT. Translating it yields CASRYRDNGNSPLHF.

The table lists this clonotype with a few counts. V and J are TRBV7-2 and TRBJ2-7, with TRBD1 matching 8 bases. Unmatched junction bases numbered 7, after V lost 3 bases and J lost 0 bases. The CDR3 spans 16 residues. Germline CDR1 is SGHTA and CDR2 is FQGNSA. For the CDR3, the DNA is TGTGCCAGCAGCTTTACAGGGGGGATGAGCTCCTACGAGCAGTACTTC. Protein product: CASSFTGGMSSYEQYF.

The V and J genes are TRBV5-1 and TRBJ2-3; weak D call: TRBD1 (5 bases). The germline V and J ends were trimmed by 4 bases and 4 bases, with 13 bases remaining between them. The germline CDR1 and CDR2 sequences are SGHRS and YFSETQ. There are 14 residues in the CDR3. The CDR3 DNA reads TGCGCCAGCAGCCTAGATTCAGGGCCAGATACGCAGTATTTT. Protein: CASSLDSGPDTQYF.

The chain carries TRBV28 and TRBJ1-4; possible D gene TRBD1, 5 bases. The germline gives CDR1 MDHEN, CDR2 SYDVKM. Trimming shortened V by 4 bases and J by 8 bases, and 23 bases separated the two germline ends. The length of the CDR3 is 17 residues. The CDR3 loop is CASSSSSGTVKGEKLFF. The CDR3 nucleotides are TGTGCCAGCAGTTCCTCTTCCGGGACCGTTAAAGGAGAAAAACTGTTTTTT.

This clonotype was picked up many times. The chain carries TRBV20-1 and TRBJ1-6; D possibly corresponds to TRBD1 (5 bases). Germline CDR1 and CDR2: DFQATT and SNEGSKA (reference sequence). This CDR3 comprises 17 residues. Trimming took off 0 bases at V and 7 bases at J, with 19 bases between the two ends. The CDR3 here is CSARDRGREGRNSPLHF. The CDR3 region has the DNA TGCAGTGCTAGAGATAGGGGACGCGAGGGGCGGAATTCACCCCTCCACTTT.

This clonotype was counted only a few times. The V gene is TRBV5-1, the J gene TRBJ1-1; 7 nucleotides match TRBD1. V lost 5 bases and J lost 8; bases outside the gene matches: 18. Germline CDR1 is SGHRS and CDR2 is YFSETQ. CDR3 size: 16 residues. The CDR3, as DNA: TGCGCCAGCAGTCACCCATCTACCCAGGGGGGGGCCGAAGCTTTCTTT. Amino acids: CASSHPSTQGGAEAFF.